This record looks at one TCR beta chain sequence and its context. Its antigen is currently unknown. The sample originates from a study of graft-versus-host responses after intestinal transplantation. Study at large: The transplants performed in recipients were multivisceral, liver-intestinal, or isolated intestinal.

The V segment lost 4 bases and the J segment 4 bases; nucleotides outside the gene matches: 5. The germline CDR1 and CDR2 sequences are MNHEY and SVGAGI. The CDR3 contains 14 residues. Assay: immunoSEQ multiplex PCR; the TCRdb copy retains only in-frame clones and omits some. The data hold fewer than 150,000 clones, with around nine tenths observed a single time. Notes on the study in general: Among recipient marrow samples, GvH clones were found; some appeared first in ileum or blood.

The gene calls are TRBV6-5 and TRBJ1-2; 8 bases are shared with TRBD1. The clonotype comes from a human donor who received an intestinal transplant. Sequenced here: unstimulated CD4+ T cells sorted from spleen or lymph node cells, sampled before intestinal transplant. The CDR3 bases are TGTGCCAGCAGTTCACCGGGACAGGTCTATGGCTACACCTTC. Its protein product is CASSSPGQVYGYTF.